The 25 T cell receptor beta chains below come from one sample, sequenced in a study of a mutant IDH1 vaccine in newly diagnosed glioma. These receptors have no known antigen. Time point noted: week 35, safety follow-up. Each dose of the vaccine consisted of 300 ug of mutant IDH1 20-mer peptide, with topical imiquimod. Using immunoSEQ multiplex PCR, the repertoire was profiled, and TCRdb retains in-frame clones only, with some absent. This sample has tens of thousands of clones, with under 85% found just once. The specimen was PBMCs, collected from a glioma patient whose treatment included an IDH1 peptide vaccine. Source of these receptors: a man in his forties or fifties with glioma.

V and J are TRBV6-6 and TRBJ1-5, with unresolved D. Germline V gives CDR1 MNHNY, CDR2 SVGAGI (reference sequence). The CDR3 sequence is 15 residues long. The V gene lost 0 bases and the J gene lost 0 bases, with 6 bases spanning the gap. For the CDR3, the DNA is TGTGCCAGCAGTTACTCAAGGGATAGCAATCAGCCCCAGCATTTT. Translation: CASSYSRDSNQPQHF.

The V gene is TRBV7-2, the J gene TRBJ1-2; 7 bases line up with TRBD1. V shed 5 bases, J shed 2 bases, and the junction held 11 bases outside the gene matches. This CDR3 has 16 residues. Germline lookup yields CDR1 SGHTA and CDR2 FQGNSA. The CDR3 spells CASSPQGTAFNYGYTF. The CDR3, as DNA: TGTGCCAGCAGCCCACAGGGGACCGCCTTCAACTATGGCTACACCTTC.

The rearrangement links TRBV5-1 to TRBJ2-5; TRBD2 matches 8 bases. Germline values: CDR1 SGHRS, CDR2 YFSETQ. Losses at the gene ends were 4 bases for V and 4 bases for J; bases not matched to a gene: 6. The CDR3 consists of 14 residues. The CDR3 DNA reads TGCGCCAGCAGCGACCGGGGGGGCGGAGAGACCCAGTACTTC. This codes for CASSDRGGGETQYF.

The CDR3 loop reads CASSQDGLAEVTGELFF. In DNA form, the CDR3 reads TGCGCCAGCAGCCAAGATGGGCTAGCGGAAGTCACCGGGGAGCTGTTTTTT. The chain couples TRBV4-1 to TRBJ2-2; TRBD2 agrees at 7 bases. The CDR3 totals 17 residues. Germline-derived CDR1 and CDR2 are MGHRA and YSYEKL. Unmatched junction bases numbered 8, after V lost 0 bases and J lost 4 bases.

The J gene is TRBJ2-5, the V gene TRBV5-6; tentative D call: TRBD1 (5 bases). This CDR3 region has 13 residues. Trimming took off 7 bases at V and 5 bases at J, with 15 bases between the two ends. From germline, CDR1 is SGHDT and CDR2 YYEEEE. The CDR3: CASGEGVGETQYF. The CDR3 nucleotides are TGTGCCAGCGGGGAAGGGGTGGGGGAGACCCAGTACTTC. The complete variable domain, with remaining parts taken from reference TRBV5-6 and TRBJ2-5, reads DAGVTQSPTHLIKTRGQQVTLRCSPKSGHDTVSWYQQALGQGPQFIFQYYEEEERQRGNFPDRFSGHQFPNYSSELNVNALLLGDSALYLCASGEGVGETQYFGPGTRLLVL.

The rearrangement joins TRBV9 to TRBJ1-1, with D perhaps TRBD1 (6 bases). Germline CDR1 reads SGDLS; CDR2 reads YYNGEE. This CDR3 is 15 amino acids long. Trimming left V 0 bases short and J 3 bases short, with 12 bases between. The chain's CDR3 is CASSVVGGQDTEAFF. The CDR3 coding sequence is TGTGCCAGCAGCGTAGTGGGGGGCCAGGACACTGAAGCTTTCTTT.

This chain uses TRBV15 with TRBJ1-5, with unresolved D. The germline gives CDR1 LNHNV, CDR2 YYDKDF (reference sequence). The CDR3 has 16 amino acids. Trimming took 3 bases from V and 0 from J, leaving 12 bases between them. In DNA, the CDR3 is TGTGCCACCAGCAGGACGGGTCTGGGTAGCAATCAGCCCCAGCATTTT. Its protein is CATSRTGLGSNQPQHF.

This clone is deemed medium-sized (0.01 to 0.1%). The chain joins TRBV5-8 to TRBJ1-4; D not certain. Trimming left V 4 bases short and J 4 bases short, with 14 bases between. Germline V lookup: CDR1 SGHTS, CDR2 YDEGEE. The length of the CDR3 is 15 residues. The CDR3 DNA sequence: TGTGCCAGCAGCCCCGGAGGGCTCTTTAATGAAAAACTGTTTTTT. Translation gives CASSPGGLFNEKLFF.

This clone has a handful of counts. The chain recombines TRBV29-1 with TRBJ2-3; 7 nucleotides align to TRBD1. Trimming removed 7 bases from V and 4 bases from J; junction bases left unmatched: 5. Germline-derived CDR1 and CDR2 are SQVTM and ANQGSEA. The CDR3 runs 12 residues. The CDR3 nucleotides read TGCAGCGCGAAGACAGGGCCAGATACGCAGTATTTT. Its protein product is CSAKTGPDTQYF.

The rearrangement joins TRBV5-1 to TRBJ1-1; D is ambiguous. CDR1 SGHRS and CDR2 YFSETQ come from the germline V gene. V lost 1 base to trimming and J lost 2 bases, with 0 bases between them. The CDR3 is made up of 11 amino acids. CDR3 sequence: CASSLNTEAFF. The CDR3 bases are TGCGCCAGCAGCTTGAACACTGAAGCTTTCTTT.

The chain employs TRBV6-1 and TRBJ2-7; D call uncertain. Trimming stripped 8 bases from V and 2 bases from J, with 13 bases between. Germline V gene data show CDR1 as MNHNS and CDR2 as SASEGT. This CDR3 comprises 13 residues. The CDR3 here is CASHRAYPYEQYF. The CDR3 bases are TGTGCCAGCCACAGAGCTTATCCCTACGAGCAGTACTTC.

This chain connects TRBV10-2 to TRBJ1-4; no reliable D call. This CDR3 has 14 residues. Germline V gene lookup returns CDR1 WSHSY and CDR2 SAAADI. V was cut by 6 bases and J by 4 bases, with 12 bases left in between. The CDR3 spells CASRLGRNNEKLFF. Written as DNA, the CDR3 is TGCGCCAGCAGATTAGGACGTAATAATGAAAAACTGTTTTTT.

This chain uses TRBV7-2 with TRBJ2-2, with unresolved D. This CDR3 contains 13 residues. In germline, CDR1 is SGHTA, CDR2 FQGNSA. V was pared by 0 bases and J by 6 bases, with 5 bases between. Written as DNA, the CDR3 is TGTGCCAGCAGCTTAGCTTTTGCCGGGGAGCTGTTTTTT. The encoded protein is CASSLAFAGELFF.

This chain joins TRBV25-1 and TRBJ2-1, with 7 bases lining up with TRBD2. V lost 8 bases and J lost 4; bases outside the gene matches: 8. Germline V CDR1 and CDR2: MGHDK, SYGVNS. This CDR3 comprises 14 residues. The CDR3 protein is CASVGGLYYNEQFF. The CDR3 nucleotides are TGTGCCAGCGTGGGGGGACTATATTACAATGAGCAGTTCTTC.

The genes are TRBV29-1 and TRBJ2-5; D is ambiguous. The length of the CDR3 is 13 residues. Between the trimmed V and J ends, which lost 4 bases and 1 base, there was a span of 10 bases. Germline V gives CDR1 SQVTM, CDR2 ANQGSEA. The CDR3 here is CSVVLPPQETQYF. In DNA form, the CDR3 reads TGCAGCGTTGTGTTACCTCCCCAAGAGACCCAGTACTTC.

The gene calls are TRBV29-1 and TRBJ1-3, with 8 bases aligning to TRBD1. Per the germline V gene, CDR1 is SQVTM and CDR2 is ANQGSEA. Trimming cost V 4 bases and J 3 bases; bases outside gene matches: 2. CDR3 length: 13 amino acids. The CDR3 sequence is CSVGQGHGNTIYF. CDR3 in DNA: TGCAGCGTTGGACAGGGGCATGGAAACACCATATATTTT.

This clone has only a few counts. The chain joins TRBV9 to TRBJ2-3; 14 bases match TRBD2. Germline lookup yields CDR1 SGDLS and CDR2 YYNGEE. The CDR3 runs to 17 residues. The V segment lost 5 bases and the J segment 2 bases; nucleotides outside the gene matches: 7. CDR3 nucleotide sequence: TGTGCCAGCAGGGCCGGACTAGCGGGGGGCCCCACAGATACGCAGTATTTT. Translation gives CASRAGLAGGPTDTQYF.

Sample share makes this clone medium-sized. The chain links TRBV7-9 to TRBJ1-4, with 7 bases fitting TRBD1. The CDR3 has 16 amino acids. The junction had 12 bases not matched to a gene; V was cut back by 4 bases and J by 7 bases. Germline values: CDR1 SEHNR, CDR2 FQNEAQ (reference sequence). For the CDR3, the DNA is TGTGCCAGCAGCTCATCTCGACAGGGAGCGAGTGAAAAACTGTTTTTT. Translating gives CASSSSRQGASEKLFF.

V and J are TRBV5-4 and TRBJ1-2, with 7 bases fitting TRBD1. CDR1 is SGHNT and CDR2 is YYREEE in the germline V gene (reference sequence). This CDR3 has 14 amino acids. The J segment lost 4 bases and the V segment lost 0 bases, leaving 3 bases of the junction unmatched. The CDR3 sequence: CASSLEGAGYGYTF. DNA of the CDR3: TGTGCCAGCAGCTTGGAGGGGGCTGGCTATGGCTACACCTTC.

This clone appeared once. The V and J genes are TRBV4-1 and TRBJ1-2; D might be TRBD1 (6 bases). With 4 bases removed from V and 4 bases from J, the gap between germline ends came to 7 bases. The CDR3 length is 12 residues. The germline V gene has CDR1 MGHRA and CDR2 YSYEKL. The CDR3 coding sequence is TGCGCCAGCAGCCGGGGGCCCTATGGCTACACCTTC. Protein product: CASSRGPYGYTF.

J is TRBJ1-4 and V is TRBV30; unclear D gene. Trimming took 0 bases from V and 8 from J, leaving 10 bases between them. In germline, CDR1 is GTSNPN, CDR2 SVGIG (reference sequence). This CDR3 has 13 amino acids. CDR3 DNA: TGTGCCTGGAGTGTCCAGAATGGGGAAAAACTGTTTTTT. Protein sequence: CAWSVQNGEKLFF.

The rearrangement joins TRBV4-3 to TRBJ1-5; no definite D call. The CDR3 length is 13 residues. V was shortened by 3 bases and J by 6 bases, with 9 bases between the two germline ends. Germline V lookup: CDR1 LGHNA, CDR2 YSLEER. In DNA form, the CDR3 reads TGCGCCAGCAGCCATAGGGTGGGTCAGCCCCAGCATTTT. Its translation: CASSHRVGQPQHF.

The gene calls are TRBV25-1 and TRBJ2-2, with a tentative D call TRBD1 (6 bases). The CDR3 contains 14 residues. The V gene's germline CDR1 is MGHDK and CDR2 SYGVNS. V was trimmed by 6 bases and J by 1 base, leaving 9 bases between them. In DNA, the CDR3 is TGTGCCAGCAGAGAGACAGGGAACACCGGGGAGCTGTTTTTT. It encodes CASRETGNTGELFF.

V usage is TRBV7-9 and J usage is TRBJ1-1; 8 bases are a match to TRBD1. V shed 8 bases, J shed 1 base, and the junction held 6 bases outside the gene matches. The CDR3 extends over 14 amino acids. Germline V lookup: CDR1 SEHNR, CDR2 FQNEAQ (reference sequence). For the CDR3, the DNA is TGTGCCAGCGGGCACACAGGGGGGAACACTGAAGCTTTCTTT. Encoded protein: CASGHTGGNTEAFF.

In this sample, this clone turned up once. The chain couples TRBV2 to TRBJ1-5; 8 bases fit TRBD1. Looked up from germline, CDR1 is SNHLY and CDR2 is FYNNEI. This CDR3 contains 13 residues. V lost 8 bases to trimming and J lost 5 bases; unmatched junction nucleotides: 5. The CDR3 nucleotides read TGTGCCAGCGGACAGGGTACCCATCAGCCCCAGCATTTT. Translated: CASGQGTHQPQHF.